The clone carrying this T cell receptor (beta chain) was seen ten or more times. The antigen is unknown. This sample was included in a study of T-cell reconstitution after alpha-beta-depleted transplantation in children. Findings of the study overall: The study traced high day-60 TCRbeta diversity in some patients to surviving recipient T cells and thymic progenitors. Counts and diversity of T cells one year after transplant came mostly from newly produced T cells. It was reported that alpha-beta T cells came from several hundred expanded graft clones (about two months after transplant).

Germline CDR1 is SGHAT and CDR2 is FQNNGV. Trimming stripped 7 bases from V and 6 bases from J, with 12 bases between. This CDR3 has 12 amino acids. Unique molecular identifiers were incorporated when the TCRbeta library was constructed. Each CDR3 protein is one row after TCRdb ran MiXCR on the PCR reads. This sample has hundreds of thousands of distinct CDR3 sequences, with roughly a tenth found just once. The sequencing used PBMCs, collected before TCRalphabeta/CD19-depleted stem cell transplant. This sequence joins TRBV11-2 and TRBJ1-2; D gene uncertain. The sequence was collected from a child less than two years old with acute myeloid leukemia, due to receive a stem cell transplant. The CDR3 here is CASTFGRDGYTF. Here the CDR3 DNA reads TGTGCCAGCACCTTCGGGAGGGATGGCTACACCTTC.